This TCR beta chain was identified in a study of identical twins. Template switching added a universal primer site; cDNA carried unique molecular identifiers. TCRdb passed the 5' RACE reads through MiXCR, listing each CDR3 protein once. The sample lists about 1.7 million distinct CDR3 sequences; under 35% were seen once. CDR3 length: 15 residues. V lost 4 bases, J lost 8 bases, and 12 bases stayed unmatched. Germline V gene sequence: CDR1 SQVTM, CDR2 ANQGSEA. The sequenced sample was cord blood. The source is a newborn girl in good health. The chain has TRBV29-1 and TRBJ2-4, with 9 bases that match TRBD1. The chain's CDR3 is CSVVRGGTGRDIQYF. In DNA, the CDR3 is TGCAGCGTTGTCCGAGGAGGGACAGGGAGGGACATTCAGTACTTC.